The rows below give T cell receptor beta chains drawn from one sample of a study of metastatic and nonmetastatic thyroid tumors. TCRdb reassembled clones from the PCR reads with MiXCR. Among more than 20,000 clones listed, approximately 22% were seen once. Sequences were obtained from tumor tissue. The receptors originated from a female donor with papillary thyroid cancer or a benign thyroid nodule (not recorded which). Some clones in this sample may be carry-over from other donors' samples. Both conserved end residues are part of each CDR3. The D gene is left open where the match is weak. Expanded clones get a size class; other rows say once, few or many, or leave the size out.

>TRBV20-1|TRBJ1-2|.|.
CSAREGGNYGYTF
TGCAGTGCTAGGGAAGGGGGGAACTATGGCTACACCTTC
>TRBV11-2|TRBJ1-3|medium-sized|.
CASSLTLDNPRAVYF
TGTGCCAGCAGCTTAACTCTGGACAATCCCAGAGCGGTATATTTT
>TRBV5-1|TRBJ2-3|once|TRBD1
CASSGFRGQGAEDTQYF
TGCGCCAGCAGCGGGTTCAGGGGACAGGGGGCGGAGGATACGCAGTATTTT
>TRBV28|TRBJ2-1|few|.
CASSLGLAERYNEQFF
TGTGCCAGCAGTTTAGGGCTAGCCGAAAGGTACAATGAGCAGTTCTTC
>TRBV27|TRBJ1-2|many|TRBD1
CASSLQGANGYAF
TGTGCCAGCAGTTTACAGGGGGCGAATGGCTACGCCTTC
>TRBV6-4|TRBJ2-1|few|TRBD2
CASSGTSGSNEQFF
TGTGCCAGTAGTGGGACTAGCGGGAGCAATGAGCAGTTCTTC
>TRBV6-1|TRBJ2-1|few|TRBD2
CASGTGLANNEQFF
TGTGCCAGCGGTACGGGACTAGCGAACAATGAGCAGTTCTTC
>TRBV5-1|TRBJ2-2|.|.
CASSLVAGAGGELFF
TGCGCCAGCAGCTTGGTGGCAGGGGCTGGCGGGGAGCTGTTTTTT
>TRBV28|TRBJ2-7|.|.
CASSFEVSTSSYEQYF
TGTGCCAGCAGTTTCGAAGTGAGTACCAGCTCCTACGAGCAGTACTTC
>TRBV19|TRBJ2-7|few|.
CASSGDTLYEQYF
TGTGCCAGTAGCGGGGACACGCTCTACGAGCAGTACTTC
>TRBV4-3|TRBJ1-1|.|.
CASSQAKGSTEAFF
TGCGCCAGCAGCCAAGCGAAGGGGTCCACTGAAGCTTTCTTT
>TRBV19|TRBJ2-6|many|.
CASTLGIGGANVLTF
TGTGCCAGTACCCTGGGGATAGGTGGGGCCAACGTCCTGACTTTC
>TRBV11-3|TRBJ1-1|many|.
CASSLAGTKNTEAFF
TGTGCCAGCAGCTTAGCCGGGACAAAGAACACTGAAGCTTTCTTT
>TRBV28|TRBJ1-1|many|TRBD1
CASRGTGGTEAFF
TGTGCCAGCAGGGGGACAGGAGGCACTGAAGCTTTCTTT
>TRBV28|TRBJ2-5|many|TRBD2
CASTPRPGGPGTQYF
TGTGCCAGCACTCCCCGACCGGGGGGTCCGGGGACCCAGTACTTC
>TRBV14|TRBJ2-5|many|.
CASSQELGGLGETQYF
TGTGCCAGCAGCCAAGAACTTGGGGGTCTTGGAGAGACCCAGTACTTC
>TRBV11-2|TRBJ2-3|.|.
CASRGQKADTQYF
TGTGCCAGCAGAGGACAAAAGGCAGATACGCAGTATTTT
>TRBV5-1|TRBJ1-2|.|.
CASSLEEFYGYTF
TGCGCCAGCAGCTTGGAAGAGTTCTATGGCTACACCTTC
>TRBV20-1|TRBJ2-7|.|TRBD2
CSARSFSGTFEQYF
TGCAGTGCTCGGAGTTTTAGCGGGACCTTCGAGCAGTACTTC
>TRBV9|TRBJ2-3|many|TRBD1
CASSAGTGGRDTQYF
TGTGCCAGCAGTGCCGGGACAGGGGGAAGGGATACGCAGTATTTT
>TRBV6-1|TRBJ2-7|few|TRBD2
CARPGIAGGAYEQYF
TGTGCCAGGCCCGGGATAGCGGGAGGAGCCTACGAGCAGTACTTC
>TRBV2|TRBJ2-1|.|TRBD2
CASSPGGGEQFF
TGTGCCAGCAGCCCCGGGGGAGGGGAGCAGTTCTTC
>TRBV7-8|TRBJ2-3|.|.
CASSPPRWPSADTQYF
TGTGCCAGCAGCCCTCCTCGGTGGCCCAGTGCGGATACGCAGTATTTT
>TRBV19|TRBJ1-2|few|TRBD1
CASSLQMDRSYGYTF
TGTGCCAGTAGTCTACAAATGGACAGGAGTTATGGCTACACCTTC
>TRBV20-1|TRBJ2-5|many|.
CSASSGGRQETQYF
TGCAGTGCTAGCTCCGGTGGGCGGCAAGAGACCCAGTACTTC
>TRBV3-1|TRBJ2-7|.|.
CASSQASEQYF
TGTGCCAGCAGCCAAGCATCCGAGCAGTACTTC
>TRBV3-1|TRBJ2-2|many|.
CASNWGRRTPNTGELFF
TGTGCCAGCAACTGGGGACGGAGGACACCGAACACCGGGGAGCTGTTTTTT
>TRBV6-5|TRBJ2-3|.|TRBD2
CASSLGTSKDTQYF
TGTGCCAGCAGTTTAGGGACTAGCAAAGATACGCAGTATTTT
>TRBV7-2|TRBJ2-1|many|TRBD2
CASSLSGSSQQFF
TGTGCCAGCAGCTTAAGCGGGAGTTCGCAGCAGTTCTTC
>TRBV2|TRBJ1-6|many|.
CASSERRPNNSPLHF
TGTGCCAGCAGTGAAAGACGTCCGAATAATTCACCCCTCCACTTT
>TRBV4-3|TRBJ1-2|.|.
CASSQVSGDYGYTF
TGCGCCAGCAGCCAAGTTTCGGGTGACTATGGCTACACCTTC
>TRBV4-1|TRBJ2-1|many|TRBD2
CASSQGPLGASGRARSYNEQFF
TGCGCCAGCAGCCAAGGACCCCTAGGGGCTAGCGGGAGGGCCCGTTCCTACAATGAGCAGTTCTTC
>TRBV12-3/TRBV12-4|TRBJ2-7|.|TRBD2
CASRLAGGGHEQYF
TGTGCCAGCAGGTTAGCGGGAGGAGGGCACGAGCAGTACTTC
>TRBV4-2|TRBJ2-3|many|.
CASSQKGDTQYF
TGTGCCAGCAGCCAAAAGGGGGATACGCAGTATTTT
>TRBV7-2|TRBJ2-3|many|TRBD2
CASRPSGRATDTQYF
TGTGCCAGCAGACCTAGCGGGAGGGCGACAGATACGCAGTATTTT
>TRBV28|TRBJ2-7|.|.
CASSLDSTYEQYF
TGTGCCAGCAGTTTGGACTCAACCTACGAGCAGTACTTC
>TRBV6-1|TRBJ2-2|.|.
CASSAERTGGPGELFF
TGTGCCAGCAGCGCCGAACGGACGGGGGGCCCAGGGGAGCTGTTTTTT
>TRBV30|TRBJ1-2|.|.
CAWNDLGGGAYGYAF
TGTGCCTGGAACGACCTGGGGGGAGGGGCATATGGCTACGCCTTC
>TRBV20-1|TRBJ2-3|many|TRBD2
CSAHGTSGRADADTQYF
TGCAGTGCACACGGAACTAGCGGGAGGGCGGACGCAGATACGCAGTATTTT
>TRBV7-8|TRBJ2-3|few|TRBD2
CASSPRLAGGDTQYF
TGTGCCAGCAGCCCCCGACTAGCGGGAGGGGATACGCAGTATTTT
>TRBV7-9|TRBJ2-3|many|.
CASSLGASTDTQYF
TGTGCCAGCAGCTTAGGGGCTAGCACAGATACGCAGTATTTT
>TRBV30|TRBJ2-1|few|TRBD2
CAWSRGLAGYNEQFF
TGTGCCTGGAGTCGGGGACTAGCGGGGTACAATGAGCAGTTCTTC